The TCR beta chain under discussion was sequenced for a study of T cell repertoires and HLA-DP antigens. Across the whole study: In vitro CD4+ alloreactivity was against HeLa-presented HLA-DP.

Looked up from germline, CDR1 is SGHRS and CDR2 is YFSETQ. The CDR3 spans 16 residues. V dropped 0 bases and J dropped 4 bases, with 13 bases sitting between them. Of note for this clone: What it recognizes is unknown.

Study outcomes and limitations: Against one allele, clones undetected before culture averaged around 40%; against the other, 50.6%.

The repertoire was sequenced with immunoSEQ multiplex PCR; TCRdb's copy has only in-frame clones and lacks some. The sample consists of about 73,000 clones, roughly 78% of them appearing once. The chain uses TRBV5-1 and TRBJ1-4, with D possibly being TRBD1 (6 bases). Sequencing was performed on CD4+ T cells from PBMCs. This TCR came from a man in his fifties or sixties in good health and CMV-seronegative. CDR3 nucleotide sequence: TGCGCCAGCAGCTTGGCGGGGGGGCGCGGTAATGAAAAACTGTTTTTT. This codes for CASSLAGGRGNEKLFF. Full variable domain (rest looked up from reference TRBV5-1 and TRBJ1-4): KAGVTQTPRYLIKTRGQQVTLSCSPISGHRSVSWYQQTPGQGLQFLFEYFSETQRNKGNFPGRFSGRQFSNSRSEMNVSTLELGDSALYLCASSLAGGRGNEKLFFGSGTQLSVL.